The present entry profiles one TCR beta chain with its context. Its antigen remains unknown. Germline loops: CDR1 MNHNS, CDR2 SASEGT. This CDR3 is 12 amino acids long. The V and J ends lost 7 bases and 7 bases respectively, with 11 bases between them. This specimen comes from a study of shared clonotypes between healthy human individuals. Study details: A couple of female and a few male donors aged 18 to 49 were enrolled.

About 28,000 T cell genomes (about 300 ng DNA) went into each PBMC replicate. Sequencing of unsorted PBMC DNA was carried out using ten immunoSEQ deep assay plates. Measured with immunoSEQ multiplex PCR; TCRdb has only the in-frame clones, and not every one. The sample lists fewer than 650,000 clones; around 80% were seen once. Overall study results and limits: Clonotype sharing among the donors was expected to vary with sequencing depth.

This clonotype originated in a woman aged 40 to 50 in good health. Some clones in this sample may be carry-over from other donors' samples. The chain couples TRBV6-1 to TRBJ1-5, with D uncertain. The source material was PBMCs. The CDR3 spells CASNHVPQPQHF. The CDR3 DNA is TGTGCCAGCAACCATGTTCCCCAGCCCCAGCATTTT.